This is a list of T cell receptor beta chains from one sample in a study of PD-1 blockade in classical Hodgkin lymphoma. TCRdb keeps only in-frame clones here, not all; method: immunoSEQ multiplex PCR. The sample has approximately 26,000 clones, 60% to 75% seen once. Sequenced here: peripheral blood mononuclear cells (PBMCs), sampled before the second cycle of nivolumab. The receptors were gathered from a human donor with classical Hodgkin lymphoma. The CDR3 runs from the conserved cysteine through the conserved F or W. D genes are given only for firm matches. Where a row states a size, it is once, few, many or the class of an expanded clone; other rows omit it.

once,TRBV4-3,TRBJ1-2,NA,TGCGCCAGCAGTCTCGGTGCGTCAGGACAGTCGAACTATGGCTACACCTTC,CASSLGASGQSNYGYTF
NA,TRBV28,TRBJ2-7,TRBD2,TGTGCCAGCAAGTCAAGCGGGAGCGAGCAGTACTTC,CASKSSGSEQYF
NA,TRBV19,TRBJ1-4,NA,TGTGCCAGTAGTTTCGGCAGGGGCTCAACTAATGAAAAACTGTTTTTT,CASSFGRGSTNEKLFF
NA,TRBV28,TRBJ1-1,NA,TGTGCCAGCAGCCCCGAGGCGAAGACTGAAGCTTTCTTT,CASSPEAKTEAFF
NA,TRBV28,TRBJ2-2,NA,TGTGCCAGCAGTTTCTCTCCAGGGAACACCGGGGAGCTGTTTTTT,CASSFSPGNTGELFF
few,TRBV5-1,TRBJ1-1,NA,TGCGCCAGCAGCTTGGTGGTCACCGGGGGTGAAGCTTTCTTT,CASSLVVTGGEAFF
NA,TRBV28,TRBJ2-3,NA,TGTGCCAGCAGCCTTAGCGGAACCAGCACAGATACGCAGTATTTT,CASSLSGTSTDTQYF
NA,TRBV29-1,TRBJ2-5,NA,TGCAGCGTTGAGACTCAACGGGACCCACAAGAGACCCAGTACTTC,CSVETQRDPQETQYF
many,TRBV10-2,TRBJ1-2,TRBD1,TGCGCCAGCTGTATCCCGGGACAGTTTGGCTACACCTTC,CASCIPGQFGYTF
NA,TRBV19,TRBJ1-1,NA,TGTGCCAGTAGTCCTACCCAGGGGCTGAACACTGAAGCTTTCTTT,CASSPTQGLNTEAFF
NA,TRBV7-2,TRBJ2-7,NA,TGTGCCAGCAGCCCGATCGGAAGCGTAGATGCCTACGAGCAGTACTTC,CASSPIGSVDAYEQYF
NA,TRBV7-9,TRBJ2-3,TRBD2,TGTGCCAGCAGGGGCGGGGGAACAGATACGCAGTATTTT,CASRGGGTDTQYF
NA,TRBV6-6,TRBJ1-1,NA,TGTGCCAGCAACCCCACGACAGGTATGAACACTGAAGCTTTCTTT,CASNPTTGMNTEAFF
NA,TRBV19,TRBJ1-4,NA,TGTGCCAGTACGGCGGGCCGTCATGAAAAACTGTTTTTT,CASTAGRHEKLFF
NA,TRBV5-4,TRBJ2-6,TRBD2,TGTGCCAGCAGCTCTAGCGGGAGAGCTGGGGCCAACGTCCTGACTTTC,CASSSSGRAGANVLTF
NA,TRBV6-6,TRBJ2-7,NA,TGTGCCAGCAGTTACCAGACAGGCACTCGGGACGAGCAGTACTTC,CASSYQTGTRDEQYF
NA,TRBV5-6,TRBJ1-4,NA,TGTGCCAGCAGCTTGGCCGGTCCCGATGAAAAACTGTTTTTT,CASSLAGPDEKLFF
many,TRBV4-2,TRBJ1-4,NA,TGTGCCAGCAGCCTCCAGGGGGAAAAACTGTTTTTT,CASSLQGEKLFF
NA,TRBV2,TRBJ2-1,TRBD1,TGTGCCAGCAGTGAAATCTCCATGAGGACAGGGGGCTCAGTTGAGCAGTTCTTC,CASSEISMRTGGSVEQFF
NA,TRBV5-6,TRBJ1-5,TRBD1,TGTGCCAGCAGCGTGAGCGGGACAGGGAGCAATCAGCCCCAGCATTTT,CASSVSGTGSNQPQHF
NA,TRBV29-1,TRBJ1-2,NA,TGCAGCGTTGACCTGCCATTCTATGGCTACACCTTC,CSVDLPFYGYTF
NA,TRBV9,TRBJ2-3,TRBD2,TGTGCCAGCAGTTGGGCGGGGGTCAAAGATACGCAGTATTTT,CASSWAGVKDTQYF
NA,TRBV4-3,TRBJ2-3,NA,TGCGCCAGCAGCCAAGATCGGTCCTCCACAGATACGCAGTATTTT,CASSQDRSSTDTQYF
NA,TRBV28,TRBJ2-5,TRBD1,TGTGCCAGCAGTTTCCGGGGACAGGAGCAAGAGACCCAGTACTTC,CASSFRGQEQETQYF
few,TRBV28,TRBJ2-1,TRBD2,TGTGCCAGCAGGAGGACTAGCGGGAGTACCTCCTACAATGAGCAGTTCTTC,CASRRTSGSTSYNEQFF
NA,TRBV6-4,TRBJ1-2,TRBD1,TGTGCCAGCAGTGCGGGACAGGGCTCTGGCTACACCTTC,CASSAGQGSGYTF
NA,TRBV9,TRBJ2-5,TRBD2,TGTGCCAGCAGCTTGGGACTAGCGGGAGGAGGGGAGACCCAGTACTTC,CASSLGLAGGGETQYF
NA,TRBV9,TRBJ2-1,NA,TGTGCCAGCAGCGTAGACCTCCCCGATGAGCAGTTCTTC,CASSVDLPDEQFF
once,TRBV19,TRBJ2-2,NA,TGTGCCAGTAGTACTCTCGGGACCGGGGAGCTGTTTTTT,CASSTLGTGELFF
NA,TRBV19,TRBJ1-5,NA,TGTGCCACCGGGCGGGACCACTATAGCAATCAGCCCCAGCATTTT,CATGRDHYSNQPQHF